The entry that follows covers one TCR beta chain sequence. Its antigen remains unidentified. This record comes from a study of Ad26.COV2.S vaccination and SARS-CoV-2 variants. Data came from immunoSEQ multiplex PCR; TCRdb stores just in-frame clones and leaves some out. The table lists 300,000 to 350,000 clones, approximately 86% of them singletons. Treatment given: about 20 received Ad26.COV2.S at low or high dose, single or two shots; five or six received placebo; per-sample allocation not given. Sampling took place 63 days after the first vaccine or placebo injection. The CDR3 is made up of 18 amino acids. Germline assignment: CDR1 SEHNR and CDR2 FQNEAQ (reference sequence). Trimming at V came to 0 bases and at J to 4 bases, leaving 9 bases not matched to a gene. General study points: Substantial response breadth was reportedly seen for spike-specific CD8+ and CD4+ T cells after vaccination. The TCR breadth and depth analyses may have produced an underestimate of total T cell responses.

The sample in question was peripheral blood, obtained in a trial of Ad26.COV2.S vaccine versus placebo. This TCR derives from a person between 18 and 59 years old who received the Ad26.COV2.S COVID-19 vaccine or a placebo. This chain connects TRBV7-9 to TRBJ2-2, with 9 bases identical to TRBD2. Here the CDR3 DNA reads TGTGCCAGCAGCTTAGCCGTGAACGTACTAGCGGGCACCGGGGAGCTGTTTTTT. Its protein is CASSLAVNVLAGTGELFF.